This TCR beta chain was sequenced in a study of blood T cell repertoires in COVID-19. Overall study context: COVID-19 samples, acute and convalescent, were from the United States, Italy and Spain. T cells, B-cell-depleted T cells, or PBMCs supplied cDNA or gDNA.

This clone was observed once. As processed by the authors: By means of reference gene primer amplification, nucleated cell counts were estimated. The method was immunoSEQ multiplex PCR; TCRdb's version includes in-frame clones alone and lacks a portion of them. V and J calls and clone size are copied from that table; D and trimming were computed from the DNA. The table includes 60,000 or so clones, roughly 80% detected once. Trimming took off 4 bases at V and 1 base at J, with 9 bases between the two ends. There are 14 residues in the CDR3. Looked up from germline, CDR1 is LGHDT and CDR2 is YNNKEL (reference sequence).

This clonotype originated in a human donor in a cohort sampled during active COVID-19. The V gene is TRBV3-1 (or the pseudogene TRBV3-2), the J gene TRBJ2-3; tentative D call: TRBD2 (5 bases). The sequencing sample was made of peripheral blood. The CDR3 region has the DNA TGTGCCAGCAGCCTACGGGGAGGCACAGATACGCAGTATTTT. Translating gives CASSLRGGTDTQYF.